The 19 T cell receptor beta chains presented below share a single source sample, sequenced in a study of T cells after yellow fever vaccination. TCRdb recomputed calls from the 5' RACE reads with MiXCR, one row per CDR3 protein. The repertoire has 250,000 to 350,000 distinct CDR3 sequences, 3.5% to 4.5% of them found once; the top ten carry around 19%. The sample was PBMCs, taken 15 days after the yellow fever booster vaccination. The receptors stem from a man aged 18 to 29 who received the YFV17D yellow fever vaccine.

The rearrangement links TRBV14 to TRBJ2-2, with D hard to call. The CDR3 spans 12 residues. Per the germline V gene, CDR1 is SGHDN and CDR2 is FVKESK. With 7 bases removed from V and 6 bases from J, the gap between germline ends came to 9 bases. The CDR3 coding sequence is TGTGCCAGCAAGAGCCCCCCCGGGGAGCTGTTTTTT. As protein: CASKSPPGELFF. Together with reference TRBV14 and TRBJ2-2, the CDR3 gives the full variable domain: EAGVTQFPSHSVIEKGQTVTLRCDPISGHDNLYWYRRVMGKEIKFLLHFVKESKQDESGMPNNRFLAERTGGTYSTLKVQPAELEDSGVYFCASKSPPGELFFGEGSRLTVL.

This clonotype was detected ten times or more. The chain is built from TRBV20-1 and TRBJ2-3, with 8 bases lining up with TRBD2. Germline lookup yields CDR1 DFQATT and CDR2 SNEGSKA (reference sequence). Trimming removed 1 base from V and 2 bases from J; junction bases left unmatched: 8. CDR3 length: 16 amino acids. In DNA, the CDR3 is TGCAGTGCTAGAGCGAGGGCGGGGGGCCCCACAGATACGCAGTATTTT. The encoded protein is CSARARAGGPTDTQYF.

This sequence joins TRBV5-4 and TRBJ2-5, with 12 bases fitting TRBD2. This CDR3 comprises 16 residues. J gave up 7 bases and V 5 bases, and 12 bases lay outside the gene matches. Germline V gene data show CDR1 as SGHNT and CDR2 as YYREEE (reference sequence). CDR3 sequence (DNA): TGTGCCAGCAGACCGAGGACTAGCGGGGCTGGAGGGACCCAGTACTTC. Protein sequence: CASRPRTSGAGGTQYF. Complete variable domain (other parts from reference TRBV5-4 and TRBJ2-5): ETGVTQSPTHLIKTRGQQVTLRCSSQSGHNTVSWYQQALGQGPQFIFQYYREEENGRGNFPPRFSGLQFPNYSSELNVNALELDDSALYLCASRPRTSGAGGTQYFGPGTRLLVL.

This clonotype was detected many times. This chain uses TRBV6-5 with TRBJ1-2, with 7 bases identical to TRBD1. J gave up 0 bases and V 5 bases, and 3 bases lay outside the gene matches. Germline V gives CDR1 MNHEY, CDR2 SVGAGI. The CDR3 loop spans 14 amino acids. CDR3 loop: CASSPQGANYGYTF. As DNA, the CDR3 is TGTGCCAGCAGTCCTCAGGGGGCTAACTATGGCTACACCTTC.

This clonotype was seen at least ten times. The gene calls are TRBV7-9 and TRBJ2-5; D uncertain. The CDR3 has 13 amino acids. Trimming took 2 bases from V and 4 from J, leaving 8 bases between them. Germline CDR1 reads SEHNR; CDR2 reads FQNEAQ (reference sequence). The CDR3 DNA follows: TGTGCCAGCAGCTTAAGGACCAGAGAGACCCAGTACTTC. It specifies CASSLRTRETQYF. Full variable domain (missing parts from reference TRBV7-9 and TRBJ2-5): DTGVSQNPRHKITKRGQNVTFRCDPISEHNRLYWYRQTLGQGPEFLTYFQNEAQLEKSRLLSDRFSAERPKGSFSTLEIQRTEQGDSAMYLCASSLRTRETQYFGPGTRLLVL.

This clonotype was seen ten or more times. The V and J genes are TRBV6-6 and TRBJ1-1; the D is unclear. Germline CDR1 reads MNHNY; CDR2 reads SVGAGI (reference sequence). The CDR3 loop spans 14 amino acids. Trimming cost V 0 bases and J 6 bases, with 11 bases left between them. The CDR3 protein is CASSYSMNLPEAFF. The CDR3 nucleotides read TGTGCCAGCAGTTACTCGATGAACCTCCCTGAAGCTTTCTTT.

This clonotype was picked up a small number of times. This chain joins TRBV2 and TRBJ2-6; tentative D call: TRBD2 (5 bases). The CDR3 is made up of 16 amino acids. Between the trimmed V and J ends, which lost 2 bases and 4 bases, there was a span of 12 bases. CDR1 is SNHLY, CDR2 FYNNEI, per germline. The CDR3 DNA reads TGTGCCAGCAGTGAACCTCGAGGGATCGGGGCCAACGTCCTGACTTTC. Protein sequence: CASSEPRGIGANVLTF.

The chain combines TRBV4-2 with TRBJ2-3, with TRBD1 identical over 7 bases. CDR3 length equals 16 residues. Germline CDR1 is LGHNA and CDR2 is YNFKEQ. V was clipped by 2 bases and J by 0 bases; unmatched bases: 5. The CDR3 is CASSQLKGGSTDTQYF. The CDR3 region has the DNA TGTGCCAGCAGCCAACTTAAAGGGGGCAGCACAGATACGCAGTATTTT.

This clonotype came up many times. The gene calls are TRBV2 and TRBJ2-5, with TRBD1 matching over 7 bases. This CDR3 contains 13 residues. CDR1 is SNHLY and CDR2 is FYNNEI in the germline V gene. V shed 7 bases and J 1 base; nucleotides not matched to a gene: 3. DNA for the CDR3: TGTGCCAGCACGGCAGGGGGCCAAGAGACCCAGTACTTC. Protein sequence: CASTAGGQETQYF.

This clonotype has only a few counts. CDR3 sequence (DNA): TGTGCCAGCAGTGATCCCCGGGACAGGAACACCATATATTTT. Amino acids: CASSDPRDRNTIYF. The chain is built from TRBV25-1 and TRBJ1-3; 8 bases line up with TRBD1. The CDR3 covers 14 residues. CDR1 and CDR2 from the germline V gene are MGHDK and SYGVNS. The J segment lost 7 bases and the V segment lost 3 bases, leaving 5 bases of the junction unmatched.

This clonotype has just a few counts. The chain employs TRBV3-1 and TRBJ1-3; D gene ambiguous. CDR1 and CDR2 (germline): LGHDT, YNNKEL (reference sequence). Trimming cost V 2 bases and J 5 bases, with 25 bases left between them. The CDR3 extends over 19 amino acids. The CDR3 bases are TGTGCCAGCAGCCAACCCCTCACTGGATCGCATCTTATGAGAAACACCATATATTTT. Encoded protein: CASSQPLTGSHLMRNTIYF. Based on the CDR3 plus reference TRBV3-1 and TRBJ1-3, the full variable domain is DTAVSQTPKYLVTQMGNDKSIKCEQNLGHDTMYWYKQDSKKFLKIMFSYNNKELIINETVPNRFSPKSPDKAHLNLHINSLELGDSAVYFCASSQPLTGSHLMRNTIYFGEGSWLTVV.

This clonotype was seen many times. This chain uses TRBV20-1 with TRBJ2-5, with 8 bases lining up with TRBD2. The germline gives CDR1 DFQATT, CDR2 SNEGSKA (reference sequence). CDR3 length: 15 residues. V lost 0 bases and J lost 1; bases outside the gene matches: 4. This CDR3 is CSARELTSGQETQYF. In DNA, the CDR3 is TGCAGTGCTAGAGAGCTAACTAGCGGCCAAGAGACCCAGTACTTC.

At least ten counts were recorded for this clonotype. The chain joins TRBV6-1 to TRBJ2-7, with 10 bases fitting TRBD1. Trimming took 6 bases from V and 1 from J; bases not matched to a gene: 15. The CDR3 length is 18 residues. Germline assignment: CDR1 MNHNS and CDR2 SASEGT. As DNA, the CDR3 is TGTGCCAGCAGGGTCCCCCGGGACCGGGACAGGGGTTCCTACGAGCAGTACGTC. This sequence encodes CASRVPRDRDRGSYEQYV.

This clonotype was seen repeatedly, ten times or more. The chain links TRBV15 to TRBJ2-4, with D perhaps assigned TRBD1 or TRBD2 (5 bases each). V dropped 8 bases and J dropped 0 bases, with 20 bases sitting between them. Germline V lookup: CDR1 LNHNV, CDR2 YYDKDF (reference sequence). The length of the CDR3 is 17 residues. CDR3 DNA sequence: TGTGCCACCGAGTCTTGGGACGGCAGAGTAGCCAAAAACATTCAGTACTTC. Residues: CATESWDGRVAKNIQYF.

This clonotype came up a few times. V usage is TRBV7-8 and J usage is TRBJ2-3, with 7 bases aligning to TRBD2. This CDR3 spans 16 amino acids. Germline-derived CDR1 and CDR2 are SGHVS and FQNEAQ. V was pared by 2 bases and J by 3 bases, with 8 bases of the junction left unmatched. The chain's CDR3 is CASSLRVGLPTDTQYF. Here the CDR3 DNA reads TGTGCCAGCAGCTTAAGGGTGGGACTACCTACAGATACGCAGTATTTT.

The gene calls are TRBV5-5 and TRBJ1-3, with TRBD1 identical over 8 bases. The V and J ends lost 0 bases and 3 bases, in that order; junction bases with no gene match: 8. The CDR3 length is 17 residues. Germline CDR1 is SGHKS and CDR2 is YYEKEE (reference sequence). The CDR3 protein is CASSLAGDRPRGNTIYF. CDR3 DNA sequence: TGTGCCAGCAGCTTGGCCGGGGACAGGCCTCGTGGAAACACCATATATTTT.

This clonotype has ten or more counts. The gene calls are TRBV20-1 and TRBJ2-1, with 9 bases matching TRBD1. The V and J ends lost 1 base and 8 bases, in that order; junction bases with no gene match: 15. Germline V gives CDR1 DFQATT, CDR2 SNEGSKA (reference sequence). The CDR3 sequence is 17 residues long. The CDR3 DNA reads TGCAGTGCTAGAGGCCCACGCCGGGACAGGGTAGTTGATGAGCAGTTCTTC. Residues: CSARGPRRDRVVDEQFF.

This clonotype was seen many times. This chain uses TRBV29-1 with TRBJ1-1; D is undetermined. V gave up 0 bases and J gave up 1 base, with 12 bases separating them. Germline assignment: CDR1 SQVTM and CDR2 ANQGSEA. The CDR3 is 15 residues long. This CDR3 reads CSVEDHGTTNTEAFF. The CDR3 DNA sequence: TGCAGCGTTGAAGATCACGGAACCACGAACACTGAAGCTTTCTTT.

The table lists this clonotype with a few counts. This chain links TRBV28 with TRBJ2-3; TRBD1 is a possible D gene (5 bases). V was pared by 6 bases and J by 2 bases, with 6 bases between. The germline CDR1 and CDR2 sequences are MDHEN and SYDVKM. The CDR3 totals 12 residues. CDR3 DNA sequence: TGTGCCAGCAGGGACAACACAGATACGCAGTATTTT. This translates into CASRDNTDTQYF.